Following are 10 T cell receptor beta chains from one sample sequenced in a study of T-cell reconstitution after alpha-beta-depleted transplantation in children. The library targeted TCRbeta and was prepared with unique molecular identifiers. TCRdb used MiXCR to reprocess the PCR reads, holding one entry per CDR3 protein. The sample holds around 94,000 distinct CDR3 sequences; 7.5% to 9% are singletons and the top ten take 16%. Sequencing used PBMCs, obtained before TCRalphabeta/CD19-depleted stem cell transplant. The receptors originated from a boy aged 2 to 9 with acute lymphoblastic leukemia, due to receive a stem cell transplant.

This clonotype was counted many times. J is TRBJ1-5 and V is TRBV20-1; TRBD1 aligns across 7 bases. The CDR3 length is 15 residues. J gave up 2 bases and V 3 bases, and 7 bases lay outside the gene matches. Germline assignment: CDR1 DFQATT and CDR2 SNEGSKA (reference sequence). This chain's CDR3 is CSASGGGGGNQPQHF. CDR3 DNA: TGCAGTGCTAGCGGAGGGGGCGGCGGCAATCAGCCCCAGCATTTT.

The sample holds a few counts of this clonotype. The V call is TRBV5-1, the J call TRBJ1-1; D is ambiguous. V gave up 2 bases and J gave up 2 bases, with 10 bases separating them. CDR1 is SGHRS, CDR2 YFSETQ, per germline. The CDR3 extends over 14 amino acids. The CDR3 protein is CASSFEGFNTEAFF. Written as DNA, the CDR3 is TGCGCCAGCAGCTTTGAAGGTTTCAACACTGAAGCTTTCTTT.

The V call is TRBV11-3, the J call TRBJ2-1; D unresolved. The CDR3 contains 14 residues. Germline CDR1 and CDR2: SGHNT and YENEEA. V was cut by 4 bases and J by 2 bases, with 9 bases left in between. The CDR3 DNA reads as TGTGCCAGCAGCTCTGTTAGTCCCTACAATGAGCAGTTCTTC. Its protein product is CASSSVSPYNEQFF.

V usage is TRBV4-2 and J usage is TRBJ2-1; 8 bases line up with TRBD2. Germline CDR1 reads LGHNA; CDR2 reads YNFKEQ. CDR3 length: 14 amino acids. The V and J ends lost 0 bases and 6 bases, in that order; junction bases with no gene match: 1. The CDR3: CASSQEGLVNEQFF. Written as DNA, the CDR3 is TGTGCCAGCAGCCAAGAGGGACTAGTCAATGAGCAGTTCTTC.

The rearrangement uses TRBV6-4 and TRBJ2-1, with TRBD2 matching over 7 bases. The length of the CDR3 is 15 residues. With V trimmed by 2 bases and J by 2 bases, 3 bases remained unmatched. Germline V CDR1 and CDR2: MRHNA, SNTAGT. This chain's CDR3 is CASSDGGDPYNEQFF. The CDR3 DNA is TGTGCCAGCAGTGACGGGGGGGACCCCTACAATGAGCAGTTCTTC.

A few counts support this clonotype. V is TRBV9 and J is TRBJ2-5, with 7 bases that match TRBD2. The ends lost 4 bases at V and 3 bases at J; junction bases unmatched: 9. The CDR3 sequence is 15 residues long. Germline-derived CDR1 and CDR2 are SGDLS and YYNGEE. The CDR3 sequence: CASSPYPRGEETQYF. In DNA, the CDR3 is TGTGCCAGCAGCCCCTACCCTCGGGGGGAAGAGACCCAGTACTTC.

The sample holds many counts of this clonotype. The J gene is TRBJ2-1, the V gene TRBV7-9, with 10 bases fitting TRBD2. V shed 1 base, J shed 2 bases, and the junction held 5 bases outside the gene matches. The CDR3 is 17 amino acids. Germline V gives CDR1 SEHNR, CDR2 FQNEAQ (reference sequence). CDR3 region: CASSLGQLAGTYNEQFF. The CDR3 DNA sequence: TGTGCCAGCAGCTTAGGCCAACTAGCGGGGACCTACAATGAGCAGTTCTTC.

Comments on this clonotype: It may be a read error: a sequence one base away is much more abundant. The rearrangement joins TRBV5-1 to TRBJ2-3; D perhaps matches TRBD2 (6 bases). The germline V gene encodes CDR1 SGHRS and CDR2 YFSETQ. The ends were cut back, 0 bases at V and 1 base at J, with 6 bases in the middle. CDR3 length: 14 residues. In DNA form, the CDR3 reads TGCGCCAGCAGCTTGGAGCGGGGCACAGATACGCAGTATTTT. This encodes CASSLERGTDTQYF.

This clonotype has ten or more counts. The genes are TRBV20-1 and TRBJ1-1; 9 nucleotides align to TRBD1. This CDR3 spans 13 amino acids. With 5 bases clipped from V and 1 base from J, the junction kept 2 bases outside the gene matches. Germline values: CDR1 DFQATT, CDR2 SNEGSKA (reference sequence). The CDR3 nucleotides read TGCAGTGCTGGGACAGGGCGGAACACTGAAGCTTTCTTT. Encoded protein: CSAGTGRNTEAFF.

There are a few counts of this clonotype. Germline and junction disagree at one end, which may indicate a read error. The rearrangement links TRBV7-6 to TRBJ2-5; D is possibly TRBD1 (6 bases). Germline V gene data show CDR1 as SGHVS and CDR2 as FNYEAQ. The CDR3 runs 15 residues. CDR3 in amino acids: CASSLPGALQETHYF. The DNA of the CDR3 is TGTGCCAGCAGCTTACCAGGGGCGCTCCAAGAGACCCATTACTTC.